This TCR beta chain came from a study of metastatic and nonmetastatic thyroid tumors. At the level of the study: Repertoires were compared across blood and tumor or nodule tissue from malignant and benign thyroid patients.

Regarding the study as a whole: It was reportedly found that TCR beta diversity was significantly higher in malignant thyroid tumors than in benign nodules, a difference seen in both blood and tumor samples.

In this sample, this clone is medium-sized (0.01 to 0.1%). Its antigen remains unidentified. The V end was cut by 5 bases, the J end by 7 bases, with 21 bases between. This CDR3 comprises 15 residues. Looked up from germline, CDR1 is MNHGY and CDR2 is SVAAGI. Prior to thyroid surgery, none of the patients had received any treatment. The authors' processing: Between-group CDR3 differences, defined by clinicopathological status, yielded a distant-metastasis classifier for papillary thyroid cancer. MiXCR re-clonotyped the PCR reads for TCRdb. These V and J calls originate from TCRdb's pipeline instead of the authors' own analysis. The table has about 27,000 clones, 16% seen once.

The source of this sequence is a male donor with papillary thyroid cancer or a benign thyroid nodule (not recorded which). Some clones in this sample may be carry-over from other donors' samples. J is TRBJ2-7 and V is TRBV6-9, with D perhaps matching TRBD2 (6 bases). The sample taken for sequencing was blood. The CDR3 sequence: CASSPAAREVGEQYF. The CDR3 nucleotides are TGTGCCAGCAGTCCAGCCGCCAGGGAGGTCGGAGAGCAGTACTTC.